A selection of T cell receptor beta chains follows, all from one sample in a study of beta chain features in type 1 diabetes. Here immunoSEQ multiplex PCR was the method, and the copy in TCRdb shows in-frame clones only, minus some. The data show 400,000 or so clones, 8% to 10% seen once. Sequencing was performed on central memory CD4+ T cells from blood. The receptor source for this set is a man aged 25 to 45 with type 1 diabetes. Both conserved end residues are part of each CDR3. The D gene is left open where the match is weak. Size tells how often a clone was seen (once, few, many) or the class of an expanded clone, and some rows leave it out.

j_call clone_size d_call v_call cdr3_aa cdr3_nt
TRBJ2-2 . . TRBV7-9 CASSPYGGVNTGELFF TGTGCCAGCAGCCCCTATGGCGGGGTGAACACCGGGGAGCTGTTTTTT
TRBJ2-1 . . TRBV5-5 CASSFHDEQFF TGTGCCAGCAGCTTCCATGATGAGCAGTTCTTC
TRBJ2-7 . . TRBV18 CASSGKGSKYEQYF TGTGCCAGCTCAGGCAAAGGGTCCAAGTACGAGCAGTACTTC
TRBJ2-5 . TRBD2 TRBV5-1 CASSLGTSGRSGETQYF TGCGCCAGCAGCTTGGGGACTAGCGGGAGGAGCGGAGAGACCCAGTACTTC
TRBJ2-3 few TRBD2 TRBV30 CACTSGTDTQYF TGTGCCTGTACTAGCGGCACAGATACGCAGTATTTT
TRBJ2-1 . TRBD1 TRBV11-3 CASKPTGTYNEQFF TGTGCCAGTAAACCGACAGGGACCTACAATGAGCAGTTCTTC
TRBJ2-7 many . TRBV7-9 CASSLRQDSYEQYF TGTGCCAGCAGCCTACGACAGGATTCCTACGAGCAGTACTTC
TRBJ1-5 . TRBD1 TRBV6-5 CASSGQDNQPQHF TGTGCCAGCAGTGGACAGGACAATCAGCCCCAGCATTTT
TRBJ2-1 few TRBD2 TRBV28 CASSLTSRTYNEQFF TGTGCCAGCAGTCTGACTAGCAGAACCTACAATGAGCAGTTCTTC
TRBJ1-4 . TRBD1 TRBV28 CASSLERTGGEKLFF TGTGCCAGCAGTTTAGAAAGGACAGGGGGAGAAAAACTGTTTTTT